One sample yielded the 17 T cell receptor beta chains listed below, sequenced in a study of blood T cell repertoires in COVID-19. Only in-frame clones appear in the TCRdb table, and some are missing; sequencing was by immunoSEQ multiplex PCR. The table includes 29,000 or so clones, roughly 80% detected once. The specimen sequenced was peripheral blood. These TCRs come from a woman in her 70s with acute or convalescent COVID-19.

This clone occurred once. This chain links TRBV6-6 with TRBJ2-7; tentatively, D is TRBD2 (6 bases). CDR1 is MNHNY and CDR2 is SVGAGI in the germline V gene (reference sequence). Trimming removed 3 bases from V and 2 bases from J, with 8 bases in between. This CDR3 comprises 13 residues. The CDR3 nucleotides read TGTGCCAGCAGTTATAGCGGAACCTACGAGCAGTACTTC. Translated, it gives CASSYSGTYEQYF.

Written as DNA, the CDR3 is TGTGCCAGCAGCCACGACCGGGACAGGGGTAACCAAGAGACCCAGTACTTC. Its protein is CASSHDRDRGNQETQYF. The V and J genes are TRBV27 and TRBJ2-5; 10 bases align to TRBD1. The V and J ends lost 6 bases and 0 bases, in that order; junction bases with no gene match: 10. This CDR3 has 17 residues. Germline CDR1 reads MNHEY; CDR2 reads SMNVEV (reference sequence).

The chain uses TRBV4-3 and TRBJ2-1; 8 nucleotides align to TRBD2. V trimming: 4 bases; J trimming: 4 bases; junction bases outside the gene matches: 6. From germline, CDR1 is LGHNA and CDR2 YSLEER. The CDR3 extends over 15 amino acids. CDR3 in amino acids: CASSLQRGYYNEQFF. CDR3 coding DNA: TGCGCCAGCAGCCTCCAGCGGGGGTATTACAATGAGCAGTTCTTC.

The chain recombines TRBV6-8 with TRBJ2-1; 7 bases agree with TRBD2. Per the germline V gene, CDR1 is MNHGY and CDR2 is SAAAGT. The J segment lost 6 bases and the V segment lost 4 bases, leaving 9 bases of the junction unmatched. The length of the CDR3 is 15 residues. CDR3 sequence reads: CASSCPGRRSNEQFF. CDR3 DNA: TGTGCCAGCAGTTGTCCCGGGAGGCGGTCCAATGAGCAGTTCTTC.

CDR3 residues: CASSFRQGATISSYNSPLHF. For the CDR3, the DNA is TGTGCCAGCAGTTTCCGACAGGGGGCCACTATAAGCTCCTATAATTCACCCCTCCACTTT. The rearrangement joins TRBV27 to TRBJ1-6; 10 bases map to TRBD1. V lost 3 bases, J lost 0 bases, and 11 bases stayed unmatched. The CDR3 runs to 20 residues. Germline V lookup: CDR1 MNHEY, CDR2 SMNVEV (reference sequence).

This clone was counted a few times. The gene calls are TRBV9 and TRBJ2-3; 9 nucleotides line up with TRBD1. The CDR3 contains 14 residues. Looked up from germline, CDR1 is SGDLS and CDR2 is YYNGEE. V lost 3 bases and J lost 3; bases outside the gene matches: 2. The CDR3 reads CASSGGTGTDTQYF. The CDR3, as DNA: TGTGCCAGCAGCGGGGGGACAGGGACAGATACGCAGTATTTT. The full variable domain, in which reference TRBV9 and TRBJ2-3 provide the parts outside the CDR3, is DSGVTQTPKHLITATGQRVTLRCSPRSGDLSVYWYQQSLDQGLQFLIQYYNGEERAKGNILERFSAQQFPDLHSELNLSSLELGDSALYFCASSGGTGTDTQYFGPGTRLTVL.

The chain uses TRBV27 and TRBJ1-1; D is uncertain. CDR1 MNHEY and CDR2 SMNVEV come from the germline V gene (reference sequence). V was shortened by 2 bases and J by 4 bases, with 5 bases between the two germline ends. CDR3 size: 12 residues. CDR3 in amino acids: CASSLAGTEAFF. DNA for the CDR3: TGTGCCAGCAGTTTAGCAGGCACTGAAGCTTTCTTT.

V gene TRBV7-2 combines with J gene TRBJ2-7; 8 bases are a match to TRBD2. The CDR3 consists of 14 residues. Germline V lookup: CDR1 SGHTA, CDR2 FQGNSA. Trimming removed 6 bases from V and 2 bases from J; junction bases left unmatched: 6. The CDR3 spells CASSHSGVPYEQYF. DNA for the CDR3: TGTGCCAGCAGTCATAGCGGGGTTCCCTACGAGCAGTACTTC.

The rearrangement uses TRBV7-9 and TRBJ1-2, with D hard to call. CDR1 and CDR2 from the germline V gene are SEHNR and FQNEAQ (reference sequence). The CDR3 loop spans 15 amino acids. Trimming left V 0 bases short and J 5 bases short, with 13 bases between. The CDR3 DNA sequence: TGTGCCAGCAGCTTAGCCGGGTCAGGAGGATATGGCTACACCTTC. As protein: CASSLAGSGGYGYTF.

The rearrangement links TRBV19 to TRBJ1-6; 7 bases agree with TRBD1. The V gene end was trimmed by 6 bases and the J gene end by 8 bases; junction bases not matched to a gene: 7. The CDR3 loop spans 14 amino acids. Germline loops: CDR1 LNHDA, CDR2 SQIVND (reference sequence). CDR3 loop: CASSRDSVYSPLHF. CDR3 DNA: TGTGCCAGTAGCAGGGACAGCGTTTATTCACCCCTCCACTTT. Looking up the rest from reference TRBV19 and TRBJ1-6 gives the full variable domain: DGGITQSPKYLFRKEGQNVTLSCEQNLNHDAMYWYRQDPGQGLRLIYYSQIVNDFQKGDIAEGYSVSREKKESFPLTVTSAQKNPTAFYLCASSRDSVYSPLHFGNGTRLTVT.

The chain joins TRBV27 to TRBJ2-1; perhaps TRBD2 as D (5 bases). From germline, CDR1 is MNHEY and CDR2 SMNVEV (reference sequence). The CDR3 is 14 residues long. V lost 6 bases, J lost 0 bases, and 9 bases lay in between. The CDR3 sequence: CASRVGSSYNEQFF. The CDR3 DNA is TGTGCCAGCAGGGTTGGGAGCTCCTACAATGAGCAGTTCTTC.

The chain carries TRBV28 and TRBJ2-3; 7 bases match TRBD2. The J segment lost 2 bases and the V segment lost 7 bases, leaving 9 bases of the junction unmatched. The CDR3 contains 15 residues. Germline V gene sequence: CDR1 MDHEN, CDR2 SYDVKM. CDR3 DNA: TGTGCCAGCACCCTCGGAGCGGGAAACACAGATACGCAGTATTTT. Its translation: CASTLGAGNTDTQYF. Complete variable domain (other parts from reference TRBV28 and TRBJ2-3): DVKVTQSSRYLVKRTGEKVFLECVQDMDHENMFWYRQDPGLGLRLIYFSYDVKMKEKGDIPEGYSVSREKKERFSLILESASTNQTSMYLCASTLGAGNTDTQYFGPGTRLTVL.

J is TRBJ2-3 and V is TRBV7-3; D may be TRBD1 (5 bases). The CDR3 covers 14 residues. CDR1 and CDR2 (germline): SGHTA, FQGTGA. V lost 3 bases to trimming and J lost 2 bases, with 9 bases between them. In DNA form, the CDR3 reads TGTGCCAGCAGCTTGGGGCAGCCCACAGATACGCAGTATTTT. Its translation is CASSLGQPTDTQYF.

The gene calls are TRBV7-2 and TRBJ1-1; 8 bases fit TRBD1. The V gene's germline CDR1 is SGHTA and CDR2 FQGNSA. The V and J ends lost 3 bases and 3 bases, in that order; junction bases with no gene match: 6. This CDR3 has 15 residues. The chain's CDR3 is CASSFPRGPDTEAFF. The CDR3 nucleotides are TGTGCCAGCAGCTTCCCCAGGGGGCCGGACACTGAAGCTTTCTTT.

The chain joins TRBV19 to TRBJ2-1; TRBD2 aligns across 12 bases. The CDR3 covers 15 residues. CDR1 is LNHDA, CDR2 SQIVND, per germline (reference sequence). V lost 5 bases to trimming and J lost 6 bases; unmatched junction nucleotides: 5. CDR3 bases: TGTGCCAGTAGTGTACCGGGACTAGCGGGCAATGAGCAGTTCTTC. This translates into CASSVPGLAGNEQFF.

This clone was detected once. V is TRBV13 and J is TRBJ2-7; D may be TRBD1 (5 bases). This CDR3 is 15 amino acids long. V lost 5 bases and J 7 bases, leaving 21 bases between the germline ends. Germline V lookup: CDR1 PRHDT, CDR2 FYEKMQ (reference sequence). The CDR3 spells CASSPPGSRVGEQYF. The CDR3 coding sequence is TGTGCCAGCAGCCCTCCGGGTAGCAGGGTAGGGGAGCAGTACTTC.

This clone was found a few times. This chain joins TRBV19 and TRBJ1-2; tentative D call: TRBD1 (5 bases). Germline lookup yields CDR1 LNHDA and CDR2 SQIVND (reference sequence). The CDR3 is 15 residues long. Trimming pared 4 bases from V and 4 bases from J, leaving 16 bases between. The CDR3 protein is CASSTGQTTRYGYTF. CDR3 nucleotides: TGTGCCAGTAGTACCGGACAAACAACCCGCTATGGCTACACCTTC.